This T cell receptor (beta chain) comes out of a study of cytomegalovirus exposure and HLA in healthy donors. The overall study: In terms of ancestry, the Caucasian-associated cluster contained around four fifths of the 300 to 400 genotyped donors.

The CDR3 extends over 14 amino acids. The germline gives CDR1 MDHEN, CDR2 SYDVKM. The V and J ends lost 10 bases and 1 base respectively, with 16 bases between them. As concerns this clone: Antigen: not known.

Study observations and caveats: In an earlier analysis, about 87% or about 30%: the productive usage of most TCR beta V segments. Later work associated roughly 17,000 TCR beta sequences with HLA alleles at 0.05 false discovery rate.

60 Vbeta and 13 Jbeta primers were used in PCR. Data came from immunoSEQ multiplex PCR; TCRdb stores just in-frame clones and leaves some out. This sample has 150,000 or so clones, with 65% to 80% found just once. This TCR came from a woman aged 35 to 49 in good health and CMV-seronegative. V and J are TRBV28 and TRBJ2-5; D might be TRBD2 (5 bases). Sequencing was carried out using PBMCs. The CDR3, as DNA: TGTGCCACTAGCAAAGTGGGTCCCCAAGAGACCCAGTACTTC. It is translated as CATSKVGPQETQYF.